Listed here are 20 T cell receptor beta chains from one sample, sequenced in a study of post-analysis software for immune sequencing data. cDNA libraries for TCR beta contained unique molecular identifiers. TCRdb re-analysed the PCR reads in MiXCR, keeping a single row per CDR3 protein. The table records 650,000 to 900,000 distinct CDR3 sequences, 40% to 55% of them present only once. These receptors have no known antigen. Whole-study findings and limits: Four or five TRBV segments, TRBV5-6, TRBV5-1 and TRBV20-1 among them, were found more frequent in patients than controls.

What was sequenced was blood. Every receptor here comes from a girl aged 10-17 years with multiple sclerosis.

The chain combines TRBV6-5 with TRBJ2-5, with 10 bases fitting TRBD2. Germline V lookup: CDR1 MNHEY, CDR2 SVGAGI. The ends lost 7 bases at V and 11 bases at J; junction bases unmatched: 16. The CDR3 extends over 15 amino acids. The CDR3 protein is CASKLAGEGLNEQYF. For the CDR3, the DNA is TGTGCCAGCAAGCTAGCGGGAGAGGGGCTCAATGAGCAGTACTTC.

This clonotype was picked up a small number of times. Written as DNA, the CDR3 is TGTGCCAGCAGAGGGACAGGGACCCCTGAATGGGAGCAGTTCTTC. This sequence encodes CASRGTGTPEWEQFF. This sequence joins TRBV12-3 or TRBV12-4 and TRBJ2-1; 9 nucleotides match TRBD1. This CDR3 contains 15 residues. After removal of 6 bases from V and 10 bases from J, the junction contained 13 bases not matched to a gene.

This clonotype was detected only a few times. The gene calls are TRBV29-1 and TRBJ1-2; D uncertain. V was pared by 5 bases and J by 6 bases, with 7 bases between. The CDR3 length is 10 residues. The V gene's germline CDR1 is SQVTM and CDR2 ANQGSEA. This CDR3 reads CSVLQDGYTF. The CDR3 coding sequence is TGCAGCGTTCTTCAGGATGGCTACACCTTC. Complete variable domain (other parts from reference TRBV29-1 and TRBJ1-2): SAVISQKPSRDICQRGTSLTIQCQVDSQVTMMFWYRQQPGQSLTLIATANQGSEATYESGFVIDKFPISRPNLTFSTLTVSNMSPEDSSIYLCSVLQDGYTFGSGTRLTVV.

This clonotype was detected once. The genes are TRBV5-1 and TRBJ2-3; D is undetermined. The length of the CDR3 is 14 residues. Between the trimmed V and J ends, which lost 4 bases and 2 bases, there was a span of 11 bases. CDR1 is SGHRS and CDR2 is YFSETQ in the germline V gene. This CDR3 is CASSDETITDTQYF. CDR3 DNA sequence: TGCGCCAGCAGCGATGAGACCATCACAGATACGCAGTATTTT.

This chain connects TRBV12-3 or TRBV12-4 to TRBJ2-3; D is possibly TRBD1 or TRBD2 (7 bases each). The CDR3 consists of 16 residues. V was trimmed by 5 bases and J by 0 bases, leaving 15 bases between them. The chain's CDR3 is CASSARQGLSTDTQYF. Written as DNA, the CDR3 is TGTGCCAGCAGTGCCCGACAGGGACTAAGCACAGATACGCAGTATTTT.

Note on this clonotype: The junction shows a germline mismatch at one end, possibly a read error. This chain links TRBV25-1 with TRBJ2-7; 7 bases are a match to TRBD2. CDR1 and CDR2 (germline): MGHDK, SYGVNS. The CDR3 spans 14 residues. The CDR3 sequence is CASSRAGPLYEQDF. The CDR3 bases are TGTGCCAGCAGCCGAGCGGGGCCGCTCTACGAGCAGGACTTC.

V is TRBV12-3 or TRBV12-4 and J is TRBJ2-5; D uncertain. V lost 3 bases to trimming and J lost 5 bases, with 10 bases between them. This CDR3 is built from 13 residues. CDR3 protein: CASSFQAGETQYF. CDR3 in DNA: TGTGCCAGCAGTTTCCAAGCTGGGGAGACCCAGTACTTC.

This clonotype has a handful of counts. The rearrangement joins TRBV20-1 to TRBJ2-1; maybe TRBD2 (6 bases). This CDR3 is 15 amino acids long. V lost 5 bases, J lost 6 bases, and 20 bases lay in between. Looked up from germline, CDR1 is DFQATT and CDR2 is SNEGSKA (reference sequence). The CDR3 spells CSASLAGPSLNEQFF. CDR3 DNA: TGCAGTGCTTCCCTCGCGGGACCCTCCCTCAATGAGCAGTTCTTC.

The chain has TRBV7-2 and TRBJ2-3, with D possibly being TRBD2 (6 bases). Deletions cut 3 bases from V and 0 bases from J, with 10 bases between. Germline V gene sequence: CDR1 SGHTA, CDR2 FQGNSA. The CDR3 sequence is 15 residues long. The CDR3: CASSLSGHSTDTQYF. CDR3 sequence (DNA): TGTGCCAGCAGCTTGAGCGGGCATAGCACAGATACGCAGTATTTT.

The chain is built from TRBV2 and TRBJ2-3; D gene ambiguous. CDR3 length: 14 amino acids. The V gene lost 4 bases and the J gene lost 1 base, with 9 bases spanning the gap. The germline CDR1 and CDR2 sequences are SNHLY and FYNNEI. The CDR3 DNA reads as TGTGCCAGCAGTGCGAGCAGCCGCACAGATACGCAGTATTTT. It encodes CASSASSRTDTQYF.

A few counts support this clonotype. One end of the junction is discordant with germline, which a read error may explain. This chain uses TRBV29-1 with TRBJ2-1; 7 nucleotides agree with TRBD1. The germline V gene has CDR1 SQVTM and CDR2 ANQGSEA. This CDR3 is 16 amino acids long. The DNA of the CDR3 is TGCAGCGCCCGGACAGGCCTCGTTATGCCCTATAATGAGCAGTTCTTC. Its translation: CSARTGLVMPYNEQFF.

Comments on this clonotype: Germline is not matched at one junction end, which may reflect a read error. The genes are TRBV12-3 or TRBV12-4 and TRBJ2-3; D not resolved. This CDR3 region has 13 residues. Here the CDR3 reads CASSLMATDTEYF. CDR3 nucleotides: TGTGCCAGCAGCCTTATGGCCACAGATACGGAGTATTTT.

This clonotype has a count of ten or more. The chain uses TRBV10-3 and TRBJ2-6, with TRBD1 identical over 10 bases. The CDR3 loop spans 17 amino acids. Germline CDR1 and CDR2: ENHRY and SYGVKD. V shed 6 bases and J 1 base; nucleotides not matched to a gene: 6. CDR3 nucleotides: TGTGCCATCAGATCCGGGACAGGGGAGTCTGGGGCCAACGTCCTGACTTTC. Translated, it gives CAIRSGTGESGANVLTF.

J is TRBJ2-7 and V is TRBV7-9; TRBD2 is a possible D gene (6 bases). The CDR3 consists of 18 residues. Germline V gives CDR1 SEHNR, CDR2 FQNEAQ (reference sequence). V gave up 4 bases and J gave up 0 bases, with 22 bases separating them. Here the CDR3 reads CASSSDRGLHEVSYEQYF. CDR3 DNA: TGTGCCAGCAGCTCCGACCGAGGACTACACGAAGTCTCCTACGAGCAGTACTTC.

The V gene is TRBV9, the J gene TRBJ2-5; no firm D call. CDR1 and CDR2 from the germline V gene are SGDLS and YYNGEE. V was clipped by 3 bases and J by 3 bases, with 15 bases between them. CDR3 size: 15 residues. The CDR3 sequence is CASSAGAAGEETQYF. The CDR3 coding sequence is TGTGCCAGCAGCGCGGGCGCGGCCGGAGAAGAGACCCAGTACTTC.

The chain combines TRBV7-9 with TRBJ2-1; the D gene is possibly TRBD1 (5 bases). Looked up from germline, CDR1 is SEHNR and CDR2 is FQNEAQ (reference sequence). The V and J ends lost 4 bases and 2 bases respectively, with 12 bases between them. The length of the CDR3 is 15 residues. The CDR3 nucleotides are TGTGCCAGCAGCTCGGACGACAGAGCCTACAATGAGCAGTTCTTC. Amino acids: CASSSDDRAYNEQFF.

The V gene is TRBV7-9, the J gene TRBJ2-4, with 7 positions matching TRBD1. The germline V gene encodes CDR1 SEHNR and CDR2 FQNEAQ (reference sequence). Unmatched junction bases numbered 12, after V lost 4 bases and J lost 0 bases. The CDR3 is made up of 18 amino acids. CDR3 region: CASSSLVDRSLAKNIQYF. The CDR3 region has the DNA TGTGCCAGCAGCTCCCTAGTGGACAGGAGTCTAGCCAAAAACATTCAGTACTTC. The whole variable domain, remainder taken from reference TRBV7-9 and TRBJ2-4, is DTGVSQNPRHKITKRGQNVTFRCDPISEHNRLYWYRQTLGQGPEFLTYFQNEAQLEKSRLLSDRFSAERPKGSFSTLEIQRTEQGDSAMYLCASSSLVDRSLAKNIQYFGAGTRLSVL.

The CDR3 coding sequence is TGTGCCAGCAGCCCCTCGCCGAAGGCAGATACGCAGTATTTT. Translating it yields CASSPSPKADTQYF. J is TRBJ2-3 and V is TRBV27; D gene uncertain. Trimming shortened V by 6 bases and J by 4 bases, and 14 bases separated the two germline ends. The germline gives CDR1 MNHEY, CDR2 SMNVEV (reference sequence). The CDR3 spans 14 residues.

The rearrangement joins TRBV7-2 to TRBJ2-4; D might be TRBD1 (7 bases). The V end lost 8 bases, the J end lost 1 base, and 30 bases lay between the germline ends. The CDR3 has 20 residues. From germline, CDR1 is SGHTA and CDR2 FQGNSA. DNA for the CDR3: TGTGCCAGCGAAACTACCAGATTGGGATCAGGGGGGCTGGCCAAAAACATTCAGTACTTC. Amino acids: CASETTRLGSGGLAKNIQYF.

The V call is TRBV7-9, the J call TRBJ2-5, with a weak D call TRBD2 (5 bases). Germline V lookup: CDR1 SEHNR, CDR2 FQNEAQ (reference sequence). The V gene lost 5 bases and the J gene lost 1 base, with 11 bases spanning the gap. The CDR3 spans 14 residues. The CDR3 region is CASSTRVTQETQYF. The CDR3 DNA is TGTGCCAGCAGCACTAGGGTTACCCAAGAGACCCAGTACTTC.